The next 22 T cell receptor beta chains were all read from a single sample in a study of shared clonotypes between healthy human individuals. Measured with immunoSEQ multiplex PCR; TCRdb has only the in-frame clones, and not every one. This table holds hundreds of thousands of clones, around 67% found once. The sample was memory CD4+ T cells sorted from blood. Subset specified: CD45RA-negative fraction. These receptors all stem from a man aged 25-45 years in good health.

V usage is TRBV9 and J usage is TRBJ2-7, with a tentative D call TRBD2 (6 bases). The CDR3 has 16 amino acids. Trimming stripped 1 base from V and 5 bases from J, with 19 bases between. Germline values: CDR1 SGDLS, CDR2 YYNGEE. CDR3 nucleotide sequence: TGTGCCAGCAGCGTAAGGGGTAGTCGGGAGTGGAACGAGCAGTACTTC. It translates to CASSVRGSREWNEQYF.

This chain joins TRBV27 and TRBJ2-1, with D perhaps given as TRBD1 or TRBD2 (6 bases each). The CDR3 is made up of 15 amino acids. Trimming shortened V by 2 bases and J by 3 bases, and 11 bases separated the two germline ends. Germline V gene lookup returns CDR1 MNHEY and CDR2 SMNVEV (reference sequence). The CDR3 reads CASSLGGTSYNEQFF. As DNA, the CDR3 is TGTGCCAGCAGTTTAGGCGGGACAAGCTACAATGAGCAGTTCTTC.

This chain joins TRBV27 and TRBJ2-3; a weak D match, TRBD2 (5 bases). The CDR3 totals 13 residues. Per the germline V gene, CDR1 is MNHEY and CDR2 is SMNVEV (reference sequence). V dropped 2 bases and J dropped 7 bases, with 10 bases sitting between them. The CDR3 region is CASSLRGEHTQYF. Written as DNA, the CDR3 is TGTGCCAGCAGTTTACGGGGAGAGCATACGCAGTATTTT.

This clone occurred a few times. CDR3 loop: CASSLDRGSGPETQYF. CDR3 sequence (DNA): TGTGCCAGCAGCTTAGACAGGGGTAGCGGCCCAGAGACCCAGTACTTC. The chain carries TRBV7-2 and TRBJ2-5, with D perhaps matching TRBD1 (7 bases). Trimming left V 1 base short and J 4 bases short, with 16 bases between. CDR3 size: 16 residues. Germline V gene sequence: CDR1 SGHTA, CDR2 FQGNSA.

This chain uses TRBV6-1 with TRBJ2-7, with 10 bases that match TRBD1. CDR1 MNHNS and CDR2 SASEGT come from the germline V gene. V was clipped by 7 bases and J by 2 bases; unmatched bases: 5. The CDR3 covers 14 residues. CDR3 region: CASKGTGDPYEQYF. For the CDR3, the DNA is TGTGCCAGCAAGGGGACAGGGGACCCCTACGAGCAGTACTTC.

The chain is built from TRBV5-5 and TRBJ1-1; maybe TRBD1 (5 bases). The germline V gene has CDR1 SGHKS and CDR2 YYEKEE (reference sequence). V was shortened by 0 bases and J by 7 bases, with 13 bases between the two germline ends. The CDR3 has 14 amino acids. The CDR3 DNA reads TGTGCCAGCAGCTTGGCCGGAGGGGAAGTTGAAGCTTTCTTT. Translated: CASSLAGGEVEAFF.

This clone has only a few counts. The V and J genes are TRBV14 and TRBJ1-4; D is ambiguous. V lost 1 base and J lost 3, with 6 bases in between. CDR3 length: 14 residues. Germline CDR1 reads SGHDN; CDR2 reads FVKESK. The CDR3 DNA follows: TGTGCCAGCAGCCAAGGGCTACCTAATGAAAAACTGTTTTTT. Translated: CASSQGLPNEKLFF.

The DNA for the CDR3 is TGTGCCAGCTCACCCGGAGGGGAAAAGGATGAGCAGTTCTTC. Protein: CASSPGGEKDEQFF. The V gene is TRBV18, the J gene TRBJ2-1; D is possibly TRBD2 (6 bases). This CDR3 spans 14 amino acids. Trimming left V 3 bases short and J 8 bases short, with 14 bases between. Germline V gene data show CDR1 as KGHSH and CDR2 as LQKENI.

The chain is built from TRBV6-5 and TRBJ1-1; D might be TRBD1 (5 bases). Germline V gives CDR1 MNHEY, CDR2 SVGAGI. There are 14 residues in the CDR3. Trimming took 3 bases from V and 4 from J, leaving 12 bases between them. The CDR3 reads CASSYRGRSTEAFF. DNA for the CDR3: TGTGCCAGCAGTTATAGGGGTCGGAGCACTGAAGCTTTCTTT.

This clone showed up just once. The chain is built from TRBV11-2 and TRBJ2-2; TRBD1 matches 10 bases. The V gene's germline CDR1 is SGHAT and CDR2 FQNNGV. There are 15 residues in the CDR3. Unmatched junction bases numbered 3, after V lost 4 bases and J lost 4 bases. The CDR3 DNA reads as TGTGCCAGCAGCTGGGGGACAGGGGCCACCGGGGAGCTGTTTTTT. Translating gives CASSWGTGATGELFF.

The chain carries TRBV2 and TRBJ2-1; tentatively, D is TRBD1 or TRBD2 (5 bases each). V was clipped by 8 bases and J by 10 bases, with 18 bases between them. The CDR3 contains 13 residues. Germline-derived CDR1 and CDR2 are SNHLY and FYNNEI. CDR3 in amino acids: CASRDLAAGEQFF. The CDR3 DNA reads as TGTGCCAGCCGGGACCTCGCGGCGGGCGAGCAGTTCTTC.

The V call is TRBV7-6, the J call TRBJ2-3; tentatively, D is TRBD1 (6 bases). This CDR3 is built from 14 residues. Trimming removed 4 bases at V and 2 bases at J, with 10 bases between. Germline assignment: CDR1 SGHVS and CDR2 FNYEAQ. CDR3 amino acids: CASSSDRYTDTQYF. The CDR3 DNA is TGTGCCAGCAGCTCAGACAGGTACACAGATACGCAGTATTTT.

The chain couples TRBV9 to TRBJ1-4; no clear D. CDR3 length: 14 amino acids. The germline CDR1 and CDR2 sequences are SGDLS and YYNGEE. The V and J ends lost 0 bases and 7 bases respectively, with 10 bases between them. The CDR3 loop is CASSVDLAGEKLFF. As DNA, the CDR3 is TGTGCCAGCAGCGTAGATCTGGCAGGTGAAAAACTGTTTTTT.

J is TRBJ2-6 and V is TRBV11-2; TRBD1 might be the D (5 bases). CDR1 is SGHAT and CDR2 is FQNNGV in the germline V gene. The CDR3 length is 19 residues. The ends were cut back, 5 bases at V and 0 bases at J, with 20 bases in the middle. The CDR3 here is CASSHSRWGLGSGANVLTF. The CDR3 bases are TGTGCCAGCAGCCACAGTCGCTGGGGCTTGGGCTCTGGGGCCAACGTCCTGACTTTC. The variable domain in full, with the rest retrieved from reference TRBV11-2 and TRBJ2-6, is EAGVAQSPRYKIIEKRQSVAFWCNPISGHATLYWYQQILGQGPKLLIQFQNNGVVDDSQLPKDRFSAERLKGVDSTLKIQPAKLEDSAVYLCASSHSRWGLGSGANVLTFGAGSRLTVL.

This clone was observed a single time. The chain recombines TRBV10-1 with TRBJ2-5; 13 nucleotides match TRBD2. V was clipped by 8 bases and J by 2 bases; unmatched bases: 5. The CDR3 has 15 residues. The germline CDR1 and CDR2 sequences are WNHNN and SYGVQD (reference sequence). CDR3 DNA: TGCGCCAGCTGGGGGACTAGCGGGATACAAGAGACCCAGTACTTC. It codes for CASWGTSGIQETQYF.

This clone was seen only a few times. The DNA of the CDR3 is TGTGCCAGCAGCATAGGTTTTACCTACGAGCAGTACTTC. This sequence encodes CASSIGFTYEQYF. The V call is TRBV2, the J call TRBJ2-7; D is undetermined. Germline CDR1 is SNHLY and CDR2 is FYNNEI. CDR3 size: 13 residues. V was clipped by 6 bases and J by 2 bases, with 11 bases between them.

Comment on this clone: The same CDR3 also results from other DNA sequences found in this sample. The V gene is TRBV18, the J gene TRBJ1-1; maybe TRBD1 (5 bases). Germline V gene lookup returns CDR1 KGHSH and CDR2 LQKENI. Trimming stripped 2 bases from V and 3 bases from J, with 7 bases between. This CDR3 comprises 13 residues. The CDR3 sequence: CASSPGGDTEAFF. The DNA of the CDR3 is TGTGCCAGCTCACCAGGGGGGGACACTGAAGCTTTCTTT.

The gene calls are TRBV5-1 and TRBJ1-1; D ambiguous. V gave up 2 bases and J gave up 8 bases, with 13 bases separating them. This CDR3 comprises 13 residues. Germline V gene sequence: CDR1 SGHRS, CDR2 YFSETQ. CDR3 coding DNA: TGCGCCAGCAGCTTAGAAGGCTATGGCGAAGCTTTCTTT. Its protein product is CASSLEGYGEAFF.

The J gene is TRBJ2-7, the V gene TRBV10-3, with 14 bases aligning to TRBD2. This CDR3 has 14 amino acids. V was pared by 6 bases and J by 5 bases, with 3 bases of the junction left unmatched. CDR1 is ENHRY, CDR2 SYGVKD, per germline. CDR3 protein: CAIRGTSGSHEQYF. The CDR3 coding sequence is TGTGCCATCAGGGGGACTAGCGGGAGCCACGAGCAGTACTTC.

The chain employs TRBV19 and TRBJ1-1; a possible D gene is TRBD1 (6 bases). The CDR3 extends over 20 amino acids. The germline CDR1 and CDR2 sequences are LNHDA and SQIVND (reference sequence). V shed 7 bases and J shed 4 bases, with 34 bases lying between them. The CDR3 DNA sequence: TGTGCCAGTACACCGAAGGGACCAACAGGGAAGGTGGTGTGGAGCACTGAAGCTTTCTTT. Translated, it gives CASTPKGPTGKVVWSTEAFF.

The rearrangement joins TRBV7-9 to TRBJ2-1; D unresolved. Germline assignment: CDR1 SEHNR and CDR2 FQNEAQ (reference sequence). V shed 4 bases and J shed 8 bases, with 6 bases lying between them. The CDR3 loop spans 11 amino acids. Written as DNA, the CDR3 is TGTGCCAGCAGCTCGGAGCATGAGCAGTTCTTC. Its translation: CASSSEHEQFF.

The chain is built from TRBV20-1 and TRBJ1-5, with TRBD1 matching over 7 bases. The V segment lost 7 bases and the J segment 11 bases; nucleotides outside the gene matches: 8. Germline assignment: CDR1 DFQATT and CDR2 SNEGSKA (reference sequence). The CDR3 extends over 11 amino acids. Here the CDR3 reads CSGQDRRAQHF. The CDR3 DNA reads TGCAGTGGACAGGACAGGCGGGCCCAGCATTTT.